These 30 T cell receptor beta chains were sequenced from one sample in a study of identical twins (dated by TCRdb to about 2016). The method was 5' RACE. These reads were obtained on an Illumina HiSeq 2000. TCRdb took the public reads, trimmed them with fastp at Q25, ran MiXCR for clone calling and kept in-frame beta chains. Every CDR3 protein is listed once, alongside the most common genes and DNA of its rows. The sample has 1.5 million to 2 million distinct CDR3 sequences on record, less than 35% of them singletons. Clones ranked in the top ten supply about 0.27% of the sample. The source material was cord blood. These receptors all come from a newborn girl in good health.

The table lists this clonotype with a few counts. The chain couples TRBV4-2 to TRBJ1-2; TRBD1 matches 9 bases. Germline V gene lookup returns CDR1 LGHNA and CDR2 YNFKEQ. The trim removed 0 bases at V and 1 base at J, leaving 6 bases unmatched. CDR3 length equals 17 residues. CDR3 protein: CASSQEDRGISNYGYTF. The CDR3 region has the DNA TGTGCCAGCAGCCAAGAGGACAGGGGTATAAGTAACTATGGCTACACCTTC.

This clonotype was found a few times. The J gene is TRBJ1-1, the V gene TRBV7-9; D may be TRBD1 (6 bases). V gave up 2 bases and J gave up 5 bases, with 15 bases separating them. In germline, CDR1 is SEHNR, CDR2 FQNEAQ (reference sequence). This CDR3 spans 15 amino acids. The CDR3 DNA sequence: TGTGCCAGCAGCTTATCCCCCAGGGGCAATACTGAAGCTTTCTTT. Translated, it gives CASSLSPRGNTEAFF.

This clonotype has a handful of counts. The CDR3 DNA reads as TGCGCCAGCAGCTTCATTCCGGTTCAGGGGGCAACAGATACGCAGTATTTT. Protein sequence: CASSFIPVQGATDTQYF. The chain links TRBV5-1 to TRBJ2-3; TRBD1 matches 8 bases. The V segment lost 2 bases and the J segment 3 bases; nucleotides outside the gene matches: 11. This CDR3 is 17 amino acids long. The germline gives CDR1 SGHRS, CDR2 YFSETQ. The full variable domain, rest sourced from reference TRBV5-1 and TRBJ2-3, is KAGVTQTPRYLIKTRGQQVTLSCSPISGHRSVSWYQQTPGQGLQFLFEYFSETQRNKGNFPGRFSGRQFSNSRSEMNVSTLELGDSALYLCASSFIPVQGATDTQYFGPGTRLTVL.

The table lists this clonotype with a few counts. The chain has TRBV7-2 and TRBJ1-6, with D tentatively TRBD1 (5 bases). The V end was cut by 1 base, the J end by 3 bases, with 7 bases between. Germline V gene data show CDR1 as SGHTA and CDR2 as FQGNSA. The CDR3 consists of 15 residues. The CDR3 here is CASSLGGVYNSPLHF. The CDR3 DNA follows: TGTGCCAGCAGCTTAGGAGGGGTCTATAATTCACCCCTCCACTTT. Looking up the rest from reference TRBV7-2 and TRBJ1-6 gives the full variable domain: GAGVSQSPSNKVTEKGKDVELRCDPISGHTALYWYRQSLGQGLEFLIYFQGNSAPDKSGLPSDRFSAERTGGSVSTLTIQRTQQEDSAVYLCASSLGGVYNSPLHFGNGTRLTVT.

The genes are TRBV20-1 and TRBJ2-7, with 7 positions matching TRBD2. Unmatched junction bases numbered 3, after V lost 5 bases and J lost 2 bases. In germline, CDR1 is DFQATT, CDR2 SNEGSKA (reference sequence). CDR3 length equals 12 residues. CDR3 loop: CSAGTIAYEQYF. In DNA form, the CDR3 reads TGCAGTGCTGGGACTATAGCCTACGAGCAGTACTTC.

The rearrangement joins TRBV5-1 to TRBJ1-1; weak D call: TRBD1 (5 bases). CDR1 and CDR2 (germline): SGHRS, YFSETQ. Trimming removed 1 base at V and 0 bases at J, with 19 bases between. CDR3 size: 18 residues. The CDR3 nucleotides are TGCGCCAGCAGCTTGTATGTGTGGGGGGTCGCTCTGAACACTGAAGCTTTCTTT. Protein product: CASSLYVWGVALNTEAFF.

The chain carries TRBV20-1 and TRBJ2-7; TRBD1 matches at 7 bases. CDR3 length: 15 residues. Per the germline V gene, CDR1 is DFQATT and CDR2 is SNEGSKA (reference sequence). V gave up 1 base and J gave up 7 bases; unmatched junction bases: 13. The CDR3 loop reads CSARGGRDRYNEQYF. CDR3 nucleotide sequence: TGCAGTGCTAGAGGAGGCCGGGACAGATACAATGAGCAGTACTTC.

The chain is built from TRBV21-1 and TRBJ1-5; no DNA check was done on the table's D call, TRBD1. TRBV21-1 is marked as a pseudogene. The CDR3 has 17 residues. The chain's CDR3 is CASSKGQGAYSNQPQHF. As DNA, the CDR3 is TGTGCCAGCAGCAAAGGACAGGGAGCGTATAGCAATCAGCCCCAGCATTTT.

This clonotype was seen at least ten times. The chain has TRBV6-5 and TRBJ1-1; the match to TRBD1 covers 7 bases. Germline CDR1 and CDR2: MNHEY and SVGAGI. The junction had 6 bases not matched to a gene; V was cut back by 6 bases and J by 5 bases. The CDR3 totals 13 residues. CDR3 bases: TGTGCCAGCAGCTACAGGGGCCATACTGAAGCTTTCTTT. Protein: CASSYRGHTEAFF.

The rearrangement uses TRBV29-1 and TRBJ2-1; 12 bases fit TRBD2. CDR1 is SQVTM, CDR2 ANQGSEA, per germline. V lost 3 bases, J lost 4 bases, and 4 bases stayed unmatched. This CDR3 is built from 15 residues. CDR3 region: CSVDGLAGLYNEQFF. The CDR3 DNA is TGCAGCGTTGATGGACTAGCGGGGTTATACAATGAGCAGTTCTTC.

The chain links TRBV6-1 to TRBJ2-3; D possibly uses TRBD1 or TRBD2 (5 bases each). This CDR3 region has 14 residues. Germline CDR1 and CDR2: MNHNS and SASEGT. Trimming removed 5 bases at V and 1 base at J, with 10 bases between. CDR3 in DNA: TGTGCCAGCAGTCGGGACGCTGGCACAGATACGCAGTATTTT. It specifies CASSRDAGTDTQYF.

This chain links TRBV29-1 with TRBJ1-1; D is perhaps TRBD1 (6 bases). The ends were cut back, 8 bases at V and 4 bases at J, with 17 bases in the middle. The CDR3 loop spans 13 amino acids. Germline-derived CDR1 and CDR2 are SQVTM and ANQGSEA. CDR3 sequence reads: CSSLQGGSTEAFF. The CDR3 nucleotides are TGCAGCAGCCTACAGGGCGGGAGCACTGAAGCTTTCTTT.

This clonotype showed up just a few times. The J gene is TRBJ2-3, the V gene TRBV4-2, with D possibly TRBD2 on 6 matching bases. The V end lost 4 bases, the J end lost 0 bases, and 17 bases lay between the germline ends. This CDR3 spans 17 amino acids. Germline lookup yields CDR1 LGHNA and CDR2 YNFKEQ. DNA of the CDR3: TGTGCCAGCAGCCCCCGAGGGTCCGGGACTAGCACAGATACGCAGTATTTT. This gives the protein CASSPRGSGTSTDTQYF.

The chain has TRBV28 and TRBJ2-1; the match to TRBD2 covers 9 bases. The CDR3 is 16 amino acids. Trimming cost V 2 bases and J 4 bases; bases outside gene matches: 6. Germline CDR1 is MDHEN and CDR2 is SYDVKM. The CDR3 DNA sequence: TGTGCCAGCAGTTTAGGGGGTAGCGGGGGATACAATGAGCAGTTCTTC. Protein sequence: CASSLGGSGGYNEQFF. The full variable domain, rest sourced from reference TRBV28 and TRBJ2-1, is DVKVTQSSRYLVKRTGEKVFLECVQDMDHENMFWYRQDPGLGLRLIYFSYDVKMKEKGDIPEGYSVSREKKERFSLILESASTNQTSMYLCASSLGGSGGYNEQFFGPGTRLTVL.

This chain's CDR3 is CASTRGSGTGGRYEQYF. The CDR3 bases are TGCGCCAGCACTCGGGGGTCCGGGACAGGGGGCAGGTACGAGCAGTACTTC. V and J are TRBV5-1 and TRBJ2-7, with 12 bases lining up with TRBD1. CDR3 length: 17 amino acids. Unmatched junction bases numbered 14, after V lost 6 bases and J lost 4 bases. The germline gives CDR1 SGHRS, CDR2 YFSETQ.

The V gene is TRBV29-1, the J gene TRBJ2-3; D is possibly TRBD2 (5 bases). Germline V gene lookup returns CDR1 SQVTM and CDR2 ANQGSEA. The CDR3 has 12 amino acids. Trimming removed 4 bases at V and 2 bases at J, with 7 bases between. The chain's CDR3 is CSVVRDTDTQYF. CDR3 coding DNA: TGCAGCGTTGTGAGGGACACAGATACGCAGTATTTT.

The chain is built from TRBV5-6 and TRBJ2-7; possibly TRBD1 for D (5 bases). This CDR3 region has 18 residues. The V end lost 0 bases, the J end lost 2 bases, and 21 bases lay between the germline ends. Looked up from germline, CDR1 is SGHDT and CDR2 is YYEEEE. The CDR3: CASSLVGVFRVGAYEQYF. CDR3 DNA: TGTGCCAGCAGCTTGGTTGGGGTCTTCAGGGTAGGGGCCTACGAGCAGTACTTC. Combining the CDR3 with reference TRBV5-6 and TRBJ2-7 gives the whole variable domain DAGVTQSPTHLIKTRGQQVTLRCSPKSGHDTVSWYQQALGQGPQFIFQYYEEEERQRGNFPDRFSGHQFPNYSSELNVNALLLGDSALYLCASSLVGVFRVGAYEQYFGPGTRLTVT.

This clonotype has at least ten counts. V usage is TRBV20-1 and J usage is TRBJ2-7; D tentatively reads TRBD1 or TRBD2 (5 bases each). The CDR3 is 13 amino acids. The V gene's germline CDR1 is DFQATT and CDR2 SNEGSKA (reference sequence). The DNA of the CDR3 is TGCAGCGCCCTACGGGACGGCTCCTACGAGCAGTACTTC. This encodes CSALRDGSYEQYF.

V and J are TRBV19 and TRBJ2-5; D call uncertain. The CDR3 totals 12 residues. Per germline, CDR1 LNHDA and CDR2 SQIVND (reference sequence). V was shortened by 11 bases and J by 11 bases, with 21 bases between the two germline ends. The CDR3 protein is CAAQGRFNEQYF. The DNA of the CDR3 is TGTGCCGCCCAAGGGCGGTTCAATGAGCAGTACTTC.

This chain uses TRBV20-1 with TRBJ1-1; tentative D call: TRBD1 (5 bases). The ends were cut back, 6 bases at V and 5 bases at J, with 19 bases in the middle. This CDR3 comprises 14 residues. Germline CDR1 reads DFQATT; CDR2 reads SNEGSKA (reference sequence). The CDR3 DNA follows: TGCAGTGCCGATAGCAAGGAGGGGAGGACTGAAGCTTTCTTT. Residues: CSADSKEGRTEAFF.

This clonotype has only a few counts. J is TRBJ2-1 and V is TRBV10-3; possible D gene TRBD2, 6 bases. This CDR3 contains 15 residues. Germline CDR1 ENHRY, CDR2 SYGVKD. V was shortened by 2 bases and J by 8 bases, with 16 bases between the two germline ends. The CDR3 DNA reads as TGTGCCATCAGTGAGGGGGCCGAGGAGGGAGATGAGCAGTTCTTC. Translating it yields CAISEGAEEGDEQFF.

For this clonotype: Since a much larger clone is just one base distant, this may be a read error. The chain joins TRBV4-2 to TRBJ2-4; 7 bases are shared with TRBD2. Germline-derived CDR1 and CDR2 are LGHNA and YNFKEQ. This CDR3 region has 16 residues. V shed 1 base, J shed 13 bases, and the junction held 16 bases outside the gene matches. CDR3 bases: TGTGCCAGCAGCCAAGGAAATATCGGGAGGAGCTACAAGCAGTACTTC. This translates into CASSQGNIGRSYKQYF.

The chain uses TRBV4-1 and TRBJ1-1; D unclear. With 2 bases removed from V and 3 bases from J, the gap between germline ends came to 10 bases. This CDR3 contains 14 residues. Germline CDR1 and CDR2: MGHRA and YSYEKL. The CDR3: CASSQTPLDTEAFF. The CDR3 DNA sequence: TGCGCCAGCAGCCAAACTCCACTAGACACTGAAGCTTTCTTT.

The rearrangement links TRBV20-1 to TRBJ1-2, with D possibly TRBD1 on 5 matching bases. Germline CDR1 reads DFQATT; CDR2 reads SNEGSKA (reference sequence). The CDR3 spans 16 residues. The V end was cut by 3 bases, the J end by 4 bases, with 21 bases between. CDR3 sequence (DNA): TGCAGTGCTAGTTGGCAGGGAGGTCTGGGTGTCTATGGCTACACCTTC. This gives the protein CSASWQGGLGVYGYTF.

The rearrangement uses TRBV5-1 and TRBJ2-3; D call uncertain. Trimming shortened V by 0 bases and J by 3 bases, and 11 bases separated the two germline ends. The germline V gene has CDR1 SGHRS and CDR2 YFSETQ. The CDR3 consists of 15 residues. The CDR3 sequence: CASSLAGKGTDTQYF. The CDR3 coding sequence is TGCGCCAGCAGCTTGGCTGGGAAGGGTACAGATACGCAGTATTTT.

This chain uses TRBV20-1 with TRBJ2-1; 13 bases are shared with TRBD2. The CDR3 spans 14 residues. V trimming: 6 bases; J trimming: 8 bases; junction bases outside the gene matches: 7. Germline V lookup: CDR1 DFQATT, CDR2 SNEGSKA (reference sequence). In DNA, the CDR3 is TGCAGTGCCACCACTAGCGGGAGGGGCCATGAGCAGTTCTTC. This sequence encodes CSATTSGRGHEQFF.

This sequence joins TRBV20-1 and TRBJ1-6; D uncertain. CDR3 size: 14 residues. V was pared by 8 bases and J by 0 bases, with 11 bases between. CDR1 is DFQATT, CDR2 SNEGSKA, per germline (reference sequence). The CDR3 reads CSHRPSSYNSPLHF. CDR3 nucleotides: TGCAGTCACCGCCCTAGCTCCTATAATTCACCCCTCCACTTT.

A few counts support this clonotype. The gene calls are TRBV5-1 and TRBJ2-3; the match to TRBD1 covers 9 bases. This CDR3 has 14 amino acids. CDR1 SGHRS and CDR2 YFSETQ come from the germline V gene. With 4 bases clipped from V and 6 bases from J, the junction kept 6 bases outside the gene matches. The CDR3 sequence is CASSPRTGEDTQYF. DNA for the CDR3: TGCGCCAGCAGCCCCAGGACAGGGGAGGATACGCAGTATTTT.

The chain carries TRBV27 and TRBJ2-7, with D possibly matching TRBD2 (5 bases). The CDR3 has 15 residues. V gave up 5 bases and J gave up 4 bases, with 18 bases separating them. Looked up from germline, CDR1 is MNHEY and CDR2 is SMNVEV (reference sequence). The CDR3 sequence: CASSLGVGLIYEQYF. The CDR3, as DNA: TGTGCCAGCAGTCTCGGGGTTGGGTTAATTTACGAGCAGTACTTC.

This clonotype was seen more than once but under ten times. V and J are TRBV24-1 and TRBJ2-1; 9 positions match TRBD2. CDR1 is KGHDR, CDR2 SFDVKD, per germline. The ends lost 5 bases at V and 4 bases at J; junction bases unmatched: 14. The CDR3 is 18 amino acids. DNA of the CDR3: TGTGCCACCAGTGTTTCCCTAGAGATAGCGGGAGTATACAATGAGCAGTTCTTC. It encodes CATSVSLEIAGVYNEQFF.